One and the same sample provided the 26 T cell receptor beta chains below, sequenced in a study of T cell responses to AZD1222 COVID-19 vaccine. This table comes from immunoSEQ multiplex PCR, and its TCRdb copy is limited to in-frame clones, with some not included. The sample gives roughly 180,000 clones, around 87% of which show up once; around 2.6% is in the top ten. The material sequenced was peripheral blood, taken on day 0 of AZD1222 vaccination. The receptors derive from an adult in good health.

The chain links TRBV9 to TRBJ1-3; D is unresolved. The CDR3 contains 16 residues. V lost 0 bases to trimming and J lost 0 bases, with 10 bases between them. Germline loops: CDR1 SGDLS, CDR2 YYNGEE. In DNA form, the CDR3 reads TGTGCCAGCAGCGTAGAAGCGGGATTCTCTGGAAACACCATATATTTT. It is translated as CASSVEAGFSGNTIYF.

The rearrangement joins TRBV6-6 to TRBJ1-1; D remains ambiguous. In germline, CDR1 is MNHNY, CDR2 SVGAGI (reference sequence). The CDR3 loop spans 13 amino acids. Trimming left V 2 bases short and J 5 bases short, with 9 bases between. This chain's CDR3 is CASSYGRLTEAFF. CDR3 bases: TGTGCCAGCAGTTACGGACGGTTGACTGAAGCTTTCTTT.

V usage is TRBV5-4 and J usage is TRBJ2-5; 7 positions match TRBD1. The germline CDR1 and CDR2 sequences are SGHNT and YYREEE (reference sequence). V gave up 2 bases and J gave up 2 bases; unmatched junction bases: 9. The length of the CDR3 is 16 residues. This CDR3 reads CASSLTWDSIQETQYF. The CDR3 nucleotides are TGTGCCAGCAGCTTAACATGGGACAGCATACAAGAGACCCAGTACTTC.

The chain joins TRBV4-2 to TRBJ1-2; a possible D gene is TRBD1 (6 bases). The CDR3 runs 16 residues. Germline V CDR1 and CDR2: LGHNA, YNFKEQ. With 1 base removed from V and 6 bases from J, the gap between germline ends came to 18 bases. CDR3: CASSQATGGLGDGYTF. The CDR3 DNA sequence: TGTGCCAGCAGCCAAGCAACTGGGGGGCTGGGTGATGGCTACACCTTC.

This chain uses TRBV5-1 with TRBJ2-7, with 7 bases matching TRBD1. Trimming removed 4 bases from V and 7 bases from J; junction bases left unmatched: 14. The CDR3 spans 15 residues. CDR1 SGHRS and CDR2 YFSETQ come from the germline V gene. The CDR3 loop is CASSGLDRPLGEQYF. As DNA, the CDR3 is TGCGCCAGCAGCGGGCTGGACAGGCCCCTGGGGGAGCAGTACTTC.

The chain carries TRBV7-6 and TRBJ1-5; D call uncertain. Germline CDR1 reads SGHVS; CDR2 reads FNYEAQ. The germline V and J ends were trimmed by 1 base and 7 bases, with 17 bases remaining between them. This CDR3 is built from 16 residues. The CDR3 DNA reads TGTGCCAGCAGCTTAGTGTCAGGTGGGATGGGACAGCCCCAGCATTTT. This gives the protein CASSLVSGGMGQPQHF.

V and J are TRBV4-1 and TRBJ2-1; 8 bases agree with TRBD2. Germline CDR1 reads MGHRA; CDR2 reads YSYEKL. V trimming: 3 bases; J trimming: 4 bases; junction bases outside the gene matches: 5. This CDR3 spans 15 amino acids. The DNA of the CDR3 is TGCGCCAGCAGCCAGACTAGCGAGGATTACAATGAGCAGTTCTTC. Translation: CASSQTSEDYNEQFF.

This chain connects TRBV27 to TRBJ2-7; 7 nucleotides agree with TRBD1. Germline CDR1 reads MNHEY; CDR2 reads SMNVEV (reference sequence). With V trimmed by 5 bases and J by 4 bases, 8 bases remained unmatched. This CDR3 is built from 14 residues. The CDR3 spells CASSGQGVQYEQYF. The CDR3 DNA is TGTGCCAGCAGTGGTCAGGGGGTCCAGTACGAGCAGTACTTC.

The J gene is TRBJ2-4, the V gene TRBV7-9; D remains unclear. The germline V and J ends were trimmed by 0 bases and 8 bases, with 11 bases remaining between them. This CDR3 comprises 14 residues. Germline CDR1 and CDR2: SEHNR and FQNEAQ (reference sequence). CDR3 sequence: CASSLAYPGDIQYF. The CDR3 DNA sequence: TGTGCCAGCAGCTTAGCGTACCCGGGTGACATTCAGTACTTC.

V usage is TRBV12-5 and J usage is TRBJ1-2; D is unresolved. Germline CDR1 reads LGHNT; CDR2 reads FRNRAP. CDR3 size: 14 residues. Deletions cut 3 bases from V and 8 bases from J, with 16 bases between. The CDR3: CASGFSPGSYGYTF. CDR3 in DNA: TGTGCTAGTGGTTTCTCCCCTGGGTCTTACGGCTACACCTTC. Supplemented by reference TRBV12-5 and TRBJ1-2, the full variable domain reads DARVTQTPRHKVTEMGQEVTMRCQPILGHNTVFWYRQTMMQGLELLAYFRNRAPLDDSGMPKDRFSAEMPDATLATLKIQPSEPRDSAVYFCASGFSPGSYGYTFGSGTRLTVV.

The chain employs TRBV28 and TRBJ1-2; 10 bases agree with TRBD1. This CDR3 has 14 residues. Germline V gene lookup returns CDR1 MDHEN and CDR2 SYDVKM. The V segment lost 3 bases and the J segment 9 bases; nucleotides outside the gene matches: 7. CDR3 sequence: CASSLRQGAISYTF. The DNA for the CDR3 is TGTGCCAGCAGTTTGCGACAGGGGGCAATAAGCTACACCTTC.

The J gene is TRBJ2-5, the V gene TRBV6-5; D gene uncertain. V shed 1 base and J shed 5 bases, with 14 bases lying between them. CDR1 MNHEY and CDR2 SVGAGI come from the germline V gene. This CDR3 region has 15 residues. Here the CDR3 reads CASSYFPSAWETQYF. CDR3 in DNA: TGTGCCAGCAGTTACTTTCCCTCGGCTTGGGAGACCCAGTACTTC.

The V call is TRBV3-1 (or the pseudogene TRBV3-2), the J call TRBJ1-5; no definite D call. This CDR3 is 13 amino acids long. In germline, CDR1 is LGHDT, CDR2 YNNKEL (reference sequence). Trimming removed 3 bases from V and 7 bases from J, with 10 bases in between. This CDR3 reads CASSHNPRQPQHF. CDR3 nucleotide sequence: TGTGCCAGCAGCCATAACCCGAGGCAGCCCCAGCATTTT.

DNA for the CDR3: TGTGCCAGCAGCTACTGGGGTTCTGACTATGGCTACACCTTC. Protein: CASSYWGSDYGYTF. The chain has TRBV5-8 and TRBJ1-2; D call uncertain. Trimming pared 3 bases from V and 3 bases from J, leaving 12 bases between. The CDR3 spans 14 residues. Per germline, CDR1 SGHTS and CDR2 YDEGEE.

V is TRBV11-1 and J is TRBJ1-1; D is possibly TRBD1 (5 bases). CDR1 and CDR2 from the germline V gene are SGHAT and FQDESV (reference sequence). The ends were cut back, 2 bases at V and 6 bases at J, with 10 bases in the middle. The CDR3 length is 13 residues. CDR3 residues: CASSLSLGAEAFF. DNA of the CDR3: TGTGCCAGCAGCTTATCCCTGGGGGCTGAAGCTTTCTTT.

This chain links TRBV28 with TRBJ2-7, with no clear D. Per germline, CDR1 MDHEN and CDR2 SYDVKM. There are 13 residues in the CDR3. With 4 bases removed from V and 0 bases from J, the gap between germline ends came to 7 bases. CDR3 in DNA: TGTGCCAGCAGTTCAACCAACTCCTACGAGCAGTACTTC. Protein: CASSSTNSYEQYF.

The chain uses TRBV4-1 and TRBJ1-2, with D perhaps matching TRBD1 (6 bases). The CDR3 has 14 residues. V was cut by 5 bases and J by 8 bases, with 18 bases left in between. Looked up from germline, CDR1 is MGHRA and CDR2 is YSYEKL. DNA of the CDR3: TGCGCCAGCAGCGGGGGCGGGCAGTTTATCGGCTACACCTTC. It codes for CASSGGGQFIGYTF.

DNA for the CDR3: TGTGCCAGCAGCTTTAAGACAGGGGAGGATGAAAAACTGTTTTTT. This gives the protein CASSFKTGEDEKLFF. This sequence joins TRBV9 and TRBJ1-4, with TRBD1 identical over 8 bases. Germline CDR1 SGDLS, CDR2 YYNGEE. CDR3 length equals 15 residues. The J segment lost 6 bases and the V segment lost 4 bases, leaving 8 bases of the junction unmatched.

This clone showed up just a few times. This rearrangement joins TRBV27 to TRBJ1-1, with 7 bases aligning to TRBD1. This CDR3 comprises 12 residues. Per the germline V gene, CDR1 is MNHEY and CDR2 is SMNVEV (reference sequence). With 6 bases clipped from V and 8 bases from J, the junction kept 6 bases outside the gene matches. CDR3 protein: CASRSTGSEAFF. The CDR3 DNA follows: TGTGCCAGCAGATCGACAGGGTCCGAAGCTTTCTTT.

V is TRBV9 and J is TRBJ1-4; D might be TRBD1 (5 bases). This CDR3 contains 15 residues. Germline CDR1 is SGDLS and CDR2 is YYNGEE. V shed 4 bases and J shed 4 bases, with 14 bases lying between them. The CDR3 loop is CASSPAGGGNEKLFF. The CDR3 DNA follows: TGTGCCAGCAGCCCCGCGGGGGGAGGTAATGAAAAACTGTTTTTT. The full variable domain, its missing parts supplied by reference TRBV9 and TRBJ1-4, is DSGVTQTPKHLITATGQRVTLRCSPRSGDLSVYWYQQSLDQGLQFLIQYYNGEERAKGNILERFSAQQFPDLHSELNLSSLELGDSALYFCASSPAGGGNEKLFFGSGTQLSVL.

This chain connects TRBV30 to TRBJ1-4; possible D gene TRBD1, 6 bases. Germline loops: CDR1 GTSNPN, CDR2 SVGIG (reference sequence). The CDR3 is 13 amino acids. V was cut by 4 bases and J by 6 bases, with 12 bases left in between. This chain's CDR3 is CAWTTGSDEKLFF. The CDR3 region has the DNA TGTGCCTGGACCACAGGGTCGGATGAAAAACTGTTTTTT.

In the case of this clone: Other DNA sequences of this sample code for an identical CDR3. This chain uses TRBV25-1 with TRBJ1-3; D not resolved. The germline V gene encodes CDR1 MGHDK and CDR2 SYGVNS. The V end lost 3 bases, the J end lost 1 base, and 7 bases lay between the germline ends. The CDR3 extends over 14 amino acids. CDR3: CASSEAGSGNTIYF. DNA for the CDR3: TGTGCCAGCAGTGAGGCGGGTTCTGGAAACACCATATATTTT.

This clone occurred a few times. V is TRBV28 and J is TRBJ1-6, with no clear D. The V gene lost 5 bases and the J gene lost 7 bases, with 15 bases spanning the gap. The CDR3 is 15 residues long. The germline V gene has CDR1 MDHEN and CDR2 SYDVKM. DNA of the CDR3: TGTGCCAGCAGTCTACACGCCACCATGAATTCACCCCTCCACTTT. It specifies CASSLHATMNSPLHF.

The chain carries TRBV28 and TRBJ2-3; D remains ambiguous. This CDR3 spans 11 amino acids. Germline V gene data show CDR1 as MDHEN and CDR2 as SYDVKM. V lost 3 bases, J lost 6 bases, and 4 bases lay in between. The CDR3 loop is CASSLVDTQYF. For the CDR3, the DNA is TGTGCCAGCAGTTTGGTTGATACGCAGTATTTT.

This rearrangement joins TRBV5-1 to TRBJ2-1; D unresolved. With 3 bases removed from V and 2 bases from J, the gap between germline ends came to 15 bases. Germline V gene data show CDR1 as SGHRS and CDR2 as YFSETQ. This CDR3 has 16 amino acids. In DNA, the CDR3 is TGCGCCAGCAGCTCCACCCCTTCGGGTGCCTACAATGAGCAGTTCTTC. This translates into CASSSTPSGAYNEQFF.

This clone appeared once. V usage is TRBV5-1 and J usage is TRBJ2-1, with 8 bases matching TRBD1. CDR3 length: 16 residues. V gave up 4 bases and J gave up 7 bases; unmatched junction bases: 13. Per germline, CDR1 SGHRS and CDR2 YFSETQ. The CDR3 here is CASSLSPGGAGNEQFF. The CDR3 DNA follows: TGCGCCAGCAGCCTTAGCCCAGGGGGCGCCGGGAATGAGCAGTTCTTC.